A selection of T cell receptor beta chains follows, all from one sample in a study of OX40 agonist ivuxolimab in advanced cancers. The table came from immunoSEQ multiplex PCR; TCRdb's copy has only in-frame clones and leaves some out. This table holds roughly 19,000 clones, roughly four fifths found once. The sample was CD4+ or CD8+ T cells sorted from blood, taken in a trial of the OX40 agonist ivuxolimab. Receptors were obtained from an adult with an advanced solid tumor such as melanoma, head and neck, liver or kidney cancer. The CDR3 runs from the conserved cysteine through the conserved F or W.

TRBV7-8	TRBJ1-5	CASSLGLDRDQPQHF
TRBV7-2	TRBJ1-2	CASSLVLHGTGSGYTF
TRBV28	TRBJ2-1	CASSLVGDYNEQFF
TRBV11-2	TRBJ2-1	CASSPLASGSYNEQFF
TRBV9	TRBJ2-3	CASSVEGSTDTQYF
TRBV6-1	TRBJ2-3	CASSLAGEVDTQYF
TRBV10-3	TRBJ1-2	CAISDTGRNGYTF
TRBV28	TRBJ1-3	CAGAGSPDGNTIYF
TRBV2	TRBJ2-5	CASRRQDSGTQYF
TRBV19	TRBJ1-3	CASSFPGTGGYGNTIYF
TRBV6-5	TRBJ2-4	CASSAFRAGKNIQYF
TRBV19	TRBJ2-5	CASRSGGGTETQYF
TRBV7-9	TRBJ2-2	CASSTGQSHTGELFF
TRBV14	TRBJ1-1	CASSHPGTGTEAFF
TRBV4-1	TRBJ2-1	CASSQEPDRGAVQQFF
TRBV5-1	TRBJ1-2	CASSLDSPDRGGYTF
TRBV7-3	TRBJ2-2	CASSPGQGFTGELFF